This record covers a single T cell receptor (beta chain). The investigators split CD4+ cells into a CD45RA+ naive subset and a CD45RA-negative memory subset. In germline, CDR1 is SEHNR, CDR2 FQNEAQ (reference sequence). J gave up 4 bases and V 5 bases, and 3 bases lay outside the gene matches. The CDR3 sequence is 13 residues long. These data are taken from a study of shared clonotypes between healthy human individuals. Investigators spread the genomic DNA of each subset evenly over several immunoSEQ plates. In the authors' workflow: Without quality scores, immunoSEQ junctional reads could not be filtered like full-length reads. Assay: immunoSEQ multiplex PCR; the TCRdb copy retains only in-frame clones and omits some. V and J calls plus clone size are reproduced from that table; the DNA served to infer D and trimming. Found here are 650,000 to 800,000 clones, roughly two thirds of them singletons; the top ten hold around 1.8%.

The clonotype originates from a woman aged 25-40 years in good health. Sequenced input: memory CD4+ T cells sorted from blood. Stated subset: CD45RA-negative fraction. J is TRBJ1-2 and V is TRBV7-9; 8 bases map to TRBD1. The CDR3 loop is CASSVGTGYGYTF. As DNA, the CDR3 is TGTGCCAGCAGCGTCGGGACAGGCTATGGCTACACCTTC.